One sample yielded the 32 T cell receptor beta chains listed below, sequenced in a study of T-cell memory formation after mild COVID-19 (dated by TCRdb to the early 2020s). Receptor libraries were prepared by 5' RACE. These reads were obtained on an Illumina NovaSeq 6000. The raw public reads went through TCRdb reprocessing: fastp at Q25, MiXCR clone calling, in-frame beta chains kept. Here each entry gathers all rows of one CDR3 protein and keeps the most common genes and DNA. The sample table records approximately 150,000 distinct CDR3 sequences; about 5.7% of these occur just once. 2% to 2.5% of the sample belongs to the ten largest clones. Source material: PBMCs or a T cell subset sorted from them (not recorded which). The receptors derive from an adult woman who had mild COVID-19 (a few samples of this study predate the infection). The sample titles of this study are shuffled in the database, so cell type and time point are left out; the donor was told from shared clones.

This chain joins TRBV7-2 and TRBJ2-2; D call uncertain. The CDR3 consists of 14 residues. Germline-derived CDR1 and CDR2 are SGHTA and FQGNSA. Trimming removed 2 bases at V and 6 bases at J, with 10 bases between. CDR3 sequence (DNA): TGTGCCAGCAGCTTAAGGCAGGCCTCCGGGGAGCTGTTTTTT. Translating gives CASSLRQASGELFF. Combining the CDR3 with reference TRBV7-2 and TRBJ2-2 gives the whole variable domain GAGVSQSPSNKVTEKGKDVELRCDPISGHTALYWYRQSLGQGLEFLIYFQGNSAPDKSGLPSDRFSAERTGGSVSTLTIQRTQQEDSAVYLCASSLRQASGELFFGEGSRLTVL.

The chain couples TRBV6-5 to TRBJ1-2; maybe TRBD1 (6 bases). V lost 6 bases and J 3 bases, leaving 14 bases between the germline ends. CDR3 length equals 14 residues. CDR1 is MNHEY, CDR2 SVGAGI, per germline. CDR3 nucleotides: TGTGCCAGCAGAACCCCGGACAGCTACTATGGCTACACCTTC. This sequence encodes CASRTPDSYYGYTF.

This clonotype occurred many times. V and J are TRBV7-2 and TRBJ1-3, with a tentative D call TRBD1 (5 bases). Germline assignment: CDR1 SGHTA and CDR2 FQGNSA. V was shortened by 1 base and J by 4 bases, with 8 bases between the two germline ends. The CDR3 spans 14 residues. The CDR3 nucleotides read TGTGCCAGCAGCTTAGGGGGGACGGGAAACACCATATATTTT. Translating it yields CASSLGGTGNTIYF.

This clonotype was found many times. This sequence joins TRBV4-1 and TRBJ1-4; D not certain. The CDR3 spans 17 residues. The germline CDR1 and CDR2 sequences are MGHRA and YSYEKL. The V gene lost 4 bases and the J gene lost 0 bases, with 15 bases spanning the gap. The CDR3 region has the DNA TGCGCCAGCAGCCGAACTAGGACCTCTGCAACTAATGAAAAACTGTTTTTT. It yields the protein CASSRTRTSATNEKLFF.

This clonotype showed up many times. The chain uses TRBV6-2 or TRBV6-3 and TRBJ2-2; 9 nucleotides align to TRBD1. This CDR3 region has 15 residues. Germline loops: CDR1 MNHEY, CDR2 SVGEGT. The trim removed 6 bases at V and 5 bases at J, leaving 7 bases unmatched. The CDR3 spells CASRPLGTGTGELFF. The CDR3, as DNA: TGTGCCAGCAGACCCCTCGGGACAGGGACCGGGGAGCTGTTTTTT.

This clonotype was observed a handful of times. V usage is TRBV6-2 or TRBV6-3 and J usage is TRBJ1-1; no reliable D call. The CDR3 has 13 amino acids. Germline CDR1 is MNHEY and CDR2 is SVGEGT. The ends were cut back, 0 bases at V and 6 bases at J, with 8 bases in the middle. For the CDR3, the DNA is TGTGCCAGCAGTTACTCGGGCTTCCCTGAAGCTTTCTTT. Amino acid sequence: CASSYSGFPEAFF.

In its sample, this clonotype was seen a few times. This chain uses TRBV5-1 with TRBJ1-1; 7 nucleotides agree with TRBD1. J lost 1 base, V lost 4 bases, and 10 bases had no gene match. The germline CDR1 and CDR2 sequences are SGHRS and YFSETQ. The CDR3 runs to 16 residues. CDR3 DNA sequence: TGCGCCAGCAGCAAACTAGTGGGACAGCCGAACACTGAAGCTTTCTTT. It codes for CASSKLVGQPNTEAFF.

This clonotype was counted a few times. The chain joins TRBV9 to TRBJ2-7, with TRBD2 as a possible D gene (6 bases). The V end was cut by 4 bases, the J end by 2 bases, with 19 bases between. The CDR3 length is 16 residues. The germline gives CDR1 SGDLS, CDR2 YYNGEE. The CDR3 sequence is CASSPPPRDGTYEQYF. CDR3 DNA: TGTGCCAGCAGCCCCCCCCCGCGGGACGGAACCTACGAGCAGTACTTC.

This chain connects TRBV20-1 to TRBJ2-3; 14 bases are a match to TRBD2. Germline assignment: CDR1 DFQATT and CDR2 SNEGSKA (reference sequence). Trimming cost V 6 bases and J 4 bases; bases outside gene matches: 6. The CDR3 loop spans 15 amino acids. The CDR3 spells CSAILTSGGADTQYF. In DNA form, the CDR3 reads TGCAGTGCAATACTGACTAGCGGGGGGGCAGATACGCAGTATTTT.

This clonotype came up a few times. This chain uses TRBV12-3 or TRBV12-4 with TRBJ2-3; a weak D match, TRBD2 (6 bases). CDR3 length: 16 amino acids. The V end lost 5 bases, the J end lost 0 bases, and 15 bases lay between the germline ends. This CDR3 is CASSLVPGLSTDTQYF. CDR3 DNA sequence: TGTGCCAGCAGTCTCGTCCCCGGACTAAGCACAGATACGCAGTATTTT.

This clonotype showed up many times. This chain links TRBV11-2 with TRBJ1-1; D possibly corresponds to TRBD1 (6 bases). The ends were cut back, 2 bases at V and 1 base at J, with 14 bases in the middle. CDR1 is SGHAT and CDR2 is FQNNGV in the germline V gene. This CDR3 is built from 16 residues. The CDR3 coding sequence is TGTGCCAGCAGCTTAAGGGGTACAGGGCGGAACACTGAAGCTTTCTTT. This encodes CASSLRGTGRNTEAFF.

This clonotype was seen repeatedly, ten times or more. The V gene is TRBV12-3 or TRBV12-4, the J gene TRBJ2-7; D possibly corresponds to TRBD1 (6 bases). The V end lost 4 bases, the J end lost 3 bases, and 10 bases lay between the germline ends. The CDR3 has 13 amino acids. The chain's CDR3 is CASSSGQNYEQYF. CDR3 bases: TGTGCCAGCAGTTCCGGACAGAACTACGAGCAGTACTTC.

A few counts support this clonotype. The V call is TRBV9, the J call TRBJ2-1; perhaps TRBD2 as D (6 bases). The germline V gene encodes CDR1 SGDLS and CDR2 YYNGEE. Between the trimmed V and J ends, which lost 3 bases and 0 bases, there was a span of 13 bases. The CDR3 loop spans 16 amino acids. Written as DNA, the CDR3 is TGTGCCAGCAGCGGCGGACGGGACTCCTCCTACAATGAGCAGTTCTTC. It translates to CASSGGRDSSYNEQFF.

This clonotype was counted at least ten times. V gene TRBV12-3 or TRBV12-4 combines with J gene TRBJ1-6; D is uncertain. V lost 7 bases, J lost 7 bases, and 8 bases lay in between. The CDR3 is made up of 12 amino acids. The CDR3 loop is CASNIQNSPLHF. Here the CDR3 DNA reads TGTGCCAGCAATATCCAAAATTCACCCCTCCACTTT.

This clonotype was counted a few times. This chain uses TRBV29-1 with TRBJ2-3; TRBD2 matches 9 bases. CDR1 is SQVTM, CDR2 ANQGSEA, per germline. The CDR3 is 14 amino acids. In nucleotides, the CDR3 is TGCAGTGCGGTCCAGCGGGGGGAAACAGATACGCAGTATTTT. Translation gives CSAVQRGETDTQYF.

This chain uses TRBV7-2 with TRBJ1-3, with 7 positions matching TRBD1. CDR3 size: 16 residues. J was trimmed by 4 bases and V by 3 bases; bases with no gene match: 9. Per germline, CDR1 SGHTA and CDR2 FQGNSA. The CDR3 here is CASSFSATGAGNTIYF. CDR3 in DNA: TGTGCCAGCAGCTTTAGCGCAACAGGGGCAGGAAACACCATATATTTT. Drawing the rest from reference TRBV7-2 and TRBJ1-3, the complete variable domain is GAGVSQSPSNKVTEKGKDVELRCDPISGHTALYWYRQSLGQGLEFLIYFQGNSAPDKSGLPSDRFSAERTGGSVSTLTIQRTQQEDSAVYLCASSFSATGAGNTIYFGEGSWLTVV.

On this clonotype itself: This may stem from a read error, because a much larger clone lies one nucleotide away. The J gene is TRBJ2-7, the V gene TRBV6-5; 8 positions agree with TRBD1. Germline CDR1 reads MNHEY; CDR2 reads SVGAGI. This CDR3 is 14 amino acids long. Unmatched junction bases numbered 11, after V lost 6 bases and J lost 7 bases. The CDR3 spells CASRIPGGPVEQYF. CDR3 bases: TGTGCCAGCAGGATACCAGGGGGCCCTGTGGAGCAGTACTTC.

The rearrangement uses TRBV12-3 or TRBV12-4 and TRBJ1-5; D call uncertain. V was clipped by 7 bases and J by 4 bases, with 11 bases between them. The CDR3 is 13 residues long. The CDR3 is CASTLTGNQPQHF. The CDR3 region has the DNA TGTGCCAGCACTCTGACTGGGAATCAGCCCCAGCATTTT.

This clonotype was picked up a small number of times. V usage is TRBV2 and J usage is TRBJ1-1; D may be TRBD1 (5 bases). The V end lost 8 bases, the J end lost 6 bases, and 16 bases lay between the germline ends. The germline V gene has CDR1 SNHLY and CDR2 FYNNEI. CDR3 length equals 13 residues. The CDR3 DNA is TGTGCCAGCGGAAAAGGGGAAAAGGCTGAAGCTTTCTTT. Protein: CASGKGEKAEAFF.

This clonotype was picked up a small number of times. The chain couples TRBV12-3 or TRBV12-4 to TRBJ2-7; D unclear. The CDR3 loop spans 15 amino acids. V shed 3 bases and J shed 4 bases, with 16 bases lying between them. CDR3 nucleotide sequence: TGTGCCAGCAGTTTCCGGTCCCTAGGTCTGTACGAGCAGTACTTC. It specifies CASSFRSLGLYEQYF.

This clonotype occurred many times. The V call is TRBV7-9, the J call TRBJ2-1; 9 nucleotides match TRBD1. CDR1 is SEHNR and CDR2 is FQNEAQ in the germline V gene (reference sequence). V shed 4 bases and J 2 bases; nucleotides not matched to a gene: 6. This CDR3 has 16 residues. CDR3 sequence: CASSYNRGQTYNEQFF. CDR3 in DNA: TGTGCCAGCAGCTATAACAGGGGGCAAACCTACAATGAGCAGTTCTTC.

This clonotype has at least ten counts. The chain combines TRBV15 with TRBJ2-7; D could derive from TRBD1 or TRBD2 (5 bases each). V was pared by 0 bases and J by 2 bases, with 8 bases between. Germline V gene data show CDR1 as LNHNV and CDR2 as YYDKDF (reference sequence). The CDR3 extends over 14 amino acids. CDR3 DNA sequence: TGTGCCACCAGCAGAGATAGGGACCCCTACGAGCAGTACTTC. This encodes CATSRDRDPYEQYF.

The sample holds a few counts of this clonotype. The chain is built from TRBV5-1 and TRBJ2-3; 10 nucleotides align to TRBD2. Germline V CDR1 and CDR2: SGHRS, YFSETQ. The V gene end was trimmed by 2 bases and the J gene end by 2 bases; junction bases not matched to a gene: 5. The length of the CDR3 is 16 residues. The CDR3 spells CASSLQAGGPTDTQYF. CDR3 DNA sequence: TGCGCCAGCAGCTTACAAGCGGGGGGGCCCACAGATACGCAGTATTTT.

This clonotype was observed a few times. This chain joins TRBV10-3 and TRBJ2-1; TRBD1 matches 9 bases. Germline V gives CDR1 ENHRY, CDR2 SYGVKD. V was pared by 5 bases and J by 3 bases, with 5 bases of the junction left unmatched. The CDR3 consists of 15 residues. The CDR3 loop is CAISKDRGDYNEQFF. CDR3 DNA: TGTGCCATCAGTAAGGACAGGGGCGACTACAATGAGCAGTTCTTC.

This clonotype has more than one count but fewer than ten. The V and J genes are TRBV2 and TRBJ2-7; 8 nucleotides match TRBD1. This CDR3 comprises 13 residues. Trimming removed 3 bases from V and 4 bases from J; junction bases left unmatched: 2. Germline V gene lookup returns CDR1 SNHLY and CDR2 FYNNEI. DNA of the CDR3: TGTGCCAGCAGTGAGGACAGGGTATACGAGCAGTACTTC. Amino acids: CASSEDRVYEQYF.

This clonotype has a count of ten or more. This chain joins TRBV12-3 or TRBV12-4 and TRBJ1-5, with TRBD1 as a possible D gene (5 bases). V was clipped by 6 bases and J by 4 bases, with 13 bases between them. This CDR3 is 14 amino acids long. The CDR3 loop reads CASSLAGGNQPQHF. The CDR3 coding sequence is TGTGCCAGCAGCTTGGCGGGGGGAAATCAGCCCCAGCATTTT.

This clonotype has a handful of counts. The chain employs TRBV12-3 or TRBV12-4 and TRBJ2-2; weak D call: TRBD2 (5 bases). This CDR3 spans 14 amino acids. Trimming took off 5 bases at V and 3 bases at J, with 10 bases between the two ends. The CDR3 is CASSPSGYTGELFF. CDR3 DNA sequence: TGTGCCAGCAGTCCCAGCGGATACACCGGGGAGCTGTTTTTT.

This clonotype was counted at least ten times. The CDR3 DNA sequence: TGCAGTGCTAGTTATGGCAGGGGAGTCTATGGCTACACCTTC. It specifies CSASYGRGVYGYTF. J is TRBJ1-2 and V is TRBV20-1; tentatively, D is TRBD1 (6 bases). V was clipped by 3 bases and J by 4 bases, with 15 bases between them. Germline CDR1 is DFQATT and CDR2 is SNEGSKA (reference sequence). This CDR3 region has 14 residues.

The V gene is TRBV4-2, the J gene TRBJ2-7; perhaps D is TRBD1 or TRBD2 (5 bases each). CDR3 length: 14 residues. Per germline, CDR1 LGHNA and CDR2 YNFKEQ. V was clipped by 1 base and J by 6 bases, with 13 bases between them. CDR3 DNA: TGTGCCAGCAGCCAAGTTGAGGGACCGGGCGAGCAGTACTTC. It encodes CASSQVEGPGEQYF.

This clonotype has a count of ten or more. This chain links TRBV6-5 with TRBJ2-1, with 9 bases lining up with TRBD2. There are 15 residues in the CDR3. V dropped 5 bases and J dropped 7; count of bases not matched to a gene: 9. Germline lookup yields CDR1 MNHEY and CDR2 SVGAGI. CDR3 protein: CASSPSGEVMNEQFF. As DNA, the CDR3 is TGTGCCAGCAGTCCTAGCGGGGAAGTGATGAATGAGCAGTTCTTC.

The gene calls are TRBV20-1 and TRBJ1-1; D is uncertain. This CDR3 comprises 11 residues. With 2 bases removed from V and 7 bases from J, the gap between germline ends came to 8 bases. In germline, CDR1 is DFQATT, CDR2 SNEGSKA (reference sequence). DNA for the CDR3: TGCAGTGCTAGATCTACTTATGAAGCTTTCTTT. Translating it yields CSARSTYEAFF.

This clonotype appeared a few times. The chain uses TRBV18 and TRBJ2-2; 7 bases align to TRBD2. The CDR3 spans 15 residues. Trimming cost V 8 bases and J 0 bases; bases outside gene matches: 6. The V gene's germline CDR1 is KGHSH and CDR2 LQKENI. CDR3 sequence: CASPNGTTNTGELFF. Here the CDR3 DNA reads TGTGCCAGCCCGAACGGGACTACGAACACCGGGGAGCTGTTTTTT.